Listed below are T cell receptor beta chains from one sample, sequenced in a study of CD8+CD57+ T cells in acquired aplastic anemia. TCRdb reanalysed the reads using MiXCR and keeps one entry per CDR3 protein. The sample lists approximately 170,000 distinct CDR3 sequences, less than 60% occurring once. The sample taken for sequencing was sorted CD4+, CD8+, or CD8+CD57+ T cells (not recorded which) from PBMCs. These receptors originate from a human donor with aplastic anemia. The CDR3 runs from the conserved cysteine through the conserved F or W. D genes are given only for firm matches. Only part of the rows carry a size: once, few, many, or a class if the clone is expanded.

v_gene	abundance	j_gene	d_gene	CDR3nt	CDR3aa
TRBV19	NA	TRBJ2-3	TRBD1	TGTGCCAGTAGTATCGCTCAGGGGGACACAGATACGCAGTATTTT	CASSIAQGDTDTQYF
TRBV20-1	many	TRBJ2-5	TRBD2	TGCAGTGCTAGGGTAGCGGGCGTAGAGACCCAGTACTTC	CSARVAGVETQYF
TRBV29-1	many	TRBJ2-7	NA	TGCAGCGTTGGGGAATACGGTGAGCAGTACTTC	CSVGEYGEQYF
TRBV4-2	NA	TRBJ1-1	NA	TGTGCCAGCAGCCCAGGAGTGAGAGCTTTCTTT	CASSPGVRAFF
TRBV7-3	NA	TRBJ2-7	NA	TGTGCCAGCAGCCCGAGACAGGGACTTGAGCAGTACTTC	CASSPRQGLEQYF
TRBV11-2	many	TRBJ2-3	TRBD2	TGTGCCAGCAGCCCAGGACTAGCGGGGGGGACAGATACGCAGTATTTT	CASSPGLAGGTDTQYF
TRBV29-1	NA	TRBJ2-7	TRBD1	TGCAGCGCGACTACCGGGACAGGGGGCTACGAGCAGTACTTC	CSATTGTGGYEQYF
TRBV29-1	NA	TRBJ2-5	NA	TGCGGCGTTGATTTATCGGCAGCCCAAGAGACCCAGTACTTC	CGVDLSAAQETQYF
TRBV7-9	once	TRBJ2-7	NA	TGTGCCAGCAGCTTCGGGTGCGTCTACGAGCAGTACTTC	CASSFGCVYEQYF
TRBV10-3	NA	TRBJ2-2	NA	TGTGCCATCAGTGAGCGAGGGGGCACCGGGGAGCTGTTTTTT	CAISERGGTGELFF
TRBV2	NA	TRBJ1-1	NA	TGTGCCAGCAGTGGTCCCCGGGACATAAACACTGAAGCTTTCTTT	CASSGPRDINTEAFF
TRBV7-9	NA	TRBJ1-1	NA	TGTGCCAGCAGCTTAGAGGTTGGGGAAGCTTTCTTT	CASSLEVGEAFF
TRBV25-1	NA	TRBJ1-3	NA	TGTGCCAGCAGTGAAAGTCTGGTTTCTGGAAACACCATGTATTTT	CASSESLVSGNTMYF
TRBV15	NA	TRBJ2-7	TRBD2	TGTGCCACCAGCAGAGAGAGCGGGGGCTCCTACGAGCAGTACTTC	CATSRESGGSYEQYF
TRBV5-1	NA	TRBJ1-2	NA	TGCGCCAGCAGCTTGTCGGGAGTACGGGGAGATTCCTATGGCTACACCTTC	CASSLSGVRGDSYGYTF
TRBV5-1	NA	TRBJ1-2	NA	TGCGCCAGCAGCGGGAGGGGGAACTATGGCTACACCTTC	CASSGRGNYGYTF
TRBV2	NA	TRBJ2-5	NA	TGTGCCAGCACTAAACAGGGTACTAGCACAGATACGCAGTACTTC	CASTKQGTSTDTQYF
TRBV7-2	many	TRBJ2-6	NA	TGTGCCAGCAGCCCCCGGGGTGGGGCCAACGTCCTGACTTTC	CASSPRGGANVLTF
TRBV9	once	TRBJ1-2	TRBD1	TGTGCCAGCAGCGCCGACAGGGGACAATATGATGGCTACACCTTC	CASSADRGQYDGYTF
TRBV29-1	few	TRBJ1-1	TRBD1	TGCAGCGTTGTGCAGGGGGTTTCATACACTGAAGCTTTCTTT	CSVVQGVSYTEAFF
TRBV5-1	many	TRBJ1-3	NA	TGCGCCAGCAGCCGTGACACGACTGGAAACACCATATATTTT	CASSRDTTGNTIYF
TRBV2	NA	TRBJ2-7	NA	TGTGCCAGCAGTGAAGGCAGGGCGATCTACGAGCAGTACTTC	CASSEGRAIYEQYF
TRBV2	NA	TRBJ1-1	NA	TGTGCCAGCATGTCGACCCCCACAGGGAACACTGAAGCTTTCTTT	CASMSTPTGNTEAFF
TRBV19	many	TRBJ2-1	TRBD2	TGTGCCAGTAGTCCACCTCGGCGGGAGGAGTATCCTGAGCAGTTCTTC	CASSPPRREEYPEQFF
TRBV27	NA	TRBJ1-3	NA	TGTGCCAGCAGTTCCAGGTCTGGAAACACCATATATTTT	CASSSRSGNTIYF
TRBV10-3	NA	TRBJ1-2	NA	TGTGCCATCCCAAGGAACACCGATGGCTACACCTTC	CAIPRNTDGYTF
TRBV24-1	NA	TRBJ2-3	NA	TGTGCCACCCTCAGGACCAGCCGGGAGTATTTT	CATLRTSREYF
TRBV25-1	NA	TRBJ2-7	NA	TGTGCCAGCAGTGAAGAAGGCGGGGACTCCTACGAGCAGTACTTC	CASSEEGGDSYEQYF
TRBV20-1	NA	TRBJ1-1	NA	TGCAGTGCTAGGACTGAAGCTTTCTTT	CSARTEAFF
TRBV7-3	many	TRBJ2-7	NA	TGTGCCAGCAGCTTAGAGGGTCCCTCCTACGAGCAGTACTTC	CASSLEGPSYEQYF
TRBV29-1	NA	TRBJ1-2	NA	TGCAGCGTTTCCTACAGAAACTATGGCTACACCTTC	CSVSYRNYGYTF
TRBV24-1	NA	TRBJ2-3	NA	TGTGCCACCAGTGGAGCAGGGAGCACAGATACGCAGTATTTT	CATSGAGSTDTQYF
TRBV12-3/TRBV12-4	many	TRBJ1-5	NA	TGTGCCAGCAGTTTTGGGGGGGCTGAGCAGCCCCAGCATTTT	CASSFGGAEQPQHF
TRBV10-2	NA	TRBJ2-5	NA	TGCGCCAGCAGTGAAGCTCAAAGGGAGACCCAGTACTTC	CASSEAQRETQYF
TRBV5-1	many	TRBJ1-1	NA	TGCGCCAGCAGCTTGAGTGGGCAGAGAAACACTGAAGCTTTCTTT	CASSLSGQRNTEAFF
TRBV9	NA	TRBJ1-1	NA	TGTGCCAGCAGCGTAGGTAGCCTGAGGGACACTGAAGCTTTCTTT	CASSVGSLRDTEAFF
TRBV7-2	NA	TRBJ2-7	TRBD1	TGTGCCAGCAGCTTACGGGACAGGGTCTACGAGCAGTACTTC	CASSLRDRVYEQYF
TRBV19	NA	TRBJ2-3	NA	TGTGCCAGTAGAGAGCGGAGCACAGATACGCAGTATTTT	CASRERSTDTQYF
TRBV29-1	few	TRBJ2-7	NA	TGCAGCGTTGATAGCAGGGAAGCTTCTTACGAGCAGTACTTC	CSVDSREASYEQYF
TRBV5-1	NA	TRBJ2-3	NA	TGCGCCAGCAGCTTGGTTTCAGGGTCGGACAATGAGCAGTATTTT	CASSLVSGSDNEQYF
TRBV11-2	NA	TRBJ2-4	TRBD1	TGTGCCAGCAGCCCAATTTCCGGGACAGGGTCCATTCAGTACTTC	CASSPISGTGSIQYF
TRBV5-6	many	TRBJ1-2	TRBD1	TGTGCCAGCAGCTTGGGGACAGGGGGTTTGGGCTACACCTTC	CASSLGTGGLGYTF
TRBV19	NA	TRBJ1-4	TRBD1	TGTGCCAGTTGCCGGGACAGGGGCCTTGCGGAAAAACTGTTTTTT	CASCRDRGLAEKLFF
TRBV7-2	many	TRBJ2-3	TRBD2	TGTGCCAGCAGCTTACTAGCGGGGGGGCAGGATACGCAGTATTTT	CASSLLAGGQDTQYF
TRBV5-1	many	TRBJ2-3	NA	TGCGCCAGCAGTAACACAGGGGAGGGAGATACGCAGTATTTT	CASSNTGEGDTQYF
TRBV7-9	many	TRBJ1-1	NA	TGTGCCAGCAGCTTTTACGGGGCGGGAATCGGTGAAGCTTTCTTT	CASSFYGAGIGEAFF
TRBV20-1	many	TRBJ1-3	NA	TGCAGTGCTACGTTGGACGGAAACACCATATATTTT	CSATLDGNTIYF